The clone carrying this TCR beta chain was observed a few times. As yet, its antigen is unknown. Stated time point: newly diagnosed GD, antithyroid drugs for less than 3 months. TCR sequences were obtained from RNA taken from PBMCs. Graves' disease diagnoses followed American Thyroid Association guidelines. This record comes from a study of regulatory T cells in long-lasting Graves disease. CDR1 and CDR2 from the germline V gene are SGHTA and FQGNSA. Trimming took off 0 bases at V and 6 bases at J, with 8 bases between the two ends. The CDR3 runs 13 residues. Findings and caveats of the study: Persistent disease was characterized by preferential usage of TRBV28, TRBJ1-2 and TRBJ2-5.

Relying on iRepertoire HTBI primers and Arm-PCR of CDR3 regions, the team built TCR beta libraries. MiXCR, applied by TCRdb to the multiplex PCR reads, yields one record per CDR3 protein. The sample gives under 450,000 distinct CDR3 sequences, around 11% of which show up once; 15% to 20% is in the top ten. Separately, the same data were catalogued under a study of T cells in Graves' hyperthyroidism and ophthalmopathy. That publication notes: Absent ophthalmopathy progression within 18 months defined stable Graves' hyperthyroidism. The TCR CDR3 first-round RT-PCR relied on the HTBI primer set.

This sequence was found in a young woman with Graves disease. J is TRBJ2-5 and V is TRBV7-2; D not resolved. Sample: peripheral blood mononuclear cells (PBMCs), taken at new diagnosis, from a patient treated with antithyroid drugs. The DNA of the CDR3 is TGTGCCAGCAGCTTAGCGGGAACCCAGACCCAGTACTTC. The encoded protein is CASSLAGTQTQYF.